The 13 T cell receptor beta chains listed next were all sequenced from one sample in a study of blood T cell repertoires in COVID-19. The protocol was immunoSEQ multiplex PCR, while the TCRdb copy is restricted to in-frame clones and leaves out a portion. The repertoire has about 240,000 clones, around 89% of them found once; the top ten carry 4.1%. Sequences were obtained from PBMCs or T cells enriched from blood (not recorded which). These receptors came from a woman under 40 who had recovered from COVID-19.

The rearrangement joins TRBV15 to TRBJ1-5, with D tentatively TRBD1 (6 bases). V lost 1 base and J lost 4, with 8 bases in between. This CDR3 is 14 amino acids long. Looked up from germline, CDR1 is LNHNV and CDR2 is YYDKDF (reference sequence). The CDR3 DNA sequence: TGTGCCACCAGCAGAGGACAGGTAAATCAGCCCCAGCATTTT. Protein product: CATSRGQVNQPQHF.

This chain uses TRBV7-3 with TRBJ2-1; 14 bases are a match to TRBD2. Germline V CDR1 and CDR2: SGHTA, FQGTGA. V shed 3 bases and J 7 bases; nucleotides not matched to a gene: 5. CDR3 size: 16 residues. In DNA form, the CDR3 reads TGTGCCAGCAGCTTGCCGGGACTAGCGGGAGTTAATGAGCAGTTCTTC. This encodes CASSLPGLAGVNEQFF.

This clone was recorded only once. V usage is TRBV9 and J usage is TRBJ1-3; 7 bases are shared with TRBD1. J lost 2 bases, V lost 4 bases, and 3 bases had no gene match. The CDR3 loop spans 14 amino acids. Germline V gives CDR1 SGDLS, CDR2 YYNGEE. CDR3 sequence (DNA): TGTGCCAGCAGCACAACAGGGGCTGGAAACACCATATATTTT. Translation gives CASSTTGAGNTIYF.

As concerns this clone: At the DNA level, this CDR3 is encoded by other sequences in the same sample as well. This chain uses TRBV28 with TRBJ1-2; D ambiguous. Trimming left V 2 bases short and J 2 bases short, with 6 bases between. The CDR3 has 13 amino acids. In germline, CDR1 is MDHEN, CDR2 SYDVKM. This chain's CDR3 is CASSLGQNYGYTF. The DNA of the CDR3 is TGTGCCAGCAGTTTAGGCCAGAACTATGGCTACACCTTC.

This clone occurred once. CDR3 nucleotide sequence: TGTGCCAGCCCACCGGGACAGAAGAACACTGAAGCTTTCTTT. This encodes CASPPGQKNTEAFF. The V call is TRBV28, the J call TRBJ1-1; TRBD1 agrees at 7 bases. The CDR3 totals 14 residues. Germline CDR1 is MDHEN and CDR2 is SYDVKM. V was pared by 8 bases and J by 1 base, with 7 bases of the junction left unmatched.

The genes are TRBV28 and TRBJ2-2; 9 bases are shared with TRBD1. V gave up 3 bases and J gave up 5 bases; unmatched junction bases: 7. This CDR3 spans 16 amino acids. Germline-derived CDR1 and CDR2 are MDHEN and SYDVKM. The CDR3 loop is CASSFLGQGETGELFF. The CDR3 DNA reads as TGTGCCAGCAGTTTTCTGGGACAGGGAGAAACCGGGGAGCTGTTTTTT.

The chain links TRBV6-5 to TRBJ2-3, with D perhaps TRBD2 (6 bases). The CDR3 covers 16 residues. Germline V gene sequence: CDR1 MNHEY, CDR2 SVGAGI. V was cut by 4 bases and J by 0 bases, with 14 bases left in between. CDR3 sequence: CASSLTGTRSTDTQYF. In DNA form, the CDR3 reads TGTGCCAGCAGTTTAACCGGGACTCGAAGCACAGATACGCAGTATTTT.

This rearrangement joins TRBV30 to TRBJ1-2; a possible D gene is TRBD1 (5 bases). This CDR3 contains 13 residues. V lost 2 bases and J lost 8, with 15 bases in between. Germline V gives CDR1 GTSNPN, CDR2 SVGIG (reference sequence). CDR3 sequence (DNA): TGTGCCTGGAGTCTCACCAGGGTCGGGGGCTACACCTTC. Protein product: CAWSLTRVGGYTF.

The rearrangement joins TRBV2 to TRBJ2-2; 11 bases match TRBD2. The CDR3 is 16 amino acids. Germline CDR1 is SNHLY and CDR2 is FYNNEI. V shed 6 bases, J shed 7 bases, and the junction held 10 bases outside the gene matches. The CDR3 reads CASSSSLAGGLGELFF. The CDR3 region has the DNA TGTGCCAGCAGCTCATCGCTAGCGGGAGGACTCGGGGAGCTGTTTTTT.

This chain links TRBV12-1 with TRBJ2-7; the D segment call TRBD2 is taken from the table without a DNA check. TRBV12-1 is recorded as a pseudogene. There are 15 residues in the CDR3. The CDR3 DNA reads TGTGCCAGCAGCTCGACCACGGGACTTTTCTACGAGCAGTACTTC. It encodes CASSSTTGLFYEQYF.

The chain uses TRBV5-1 and TRBJ2-2, with a possible D match to TRBD2 (5 bases). Germline V gives CDR1 SGHRS, CDR2 YFSETQ. This CDR3 comprises 14 residues. V gave up 5 bases and J gave up 5 bases, with 13 bases separating them. The DNA of the CDR3 is TGCGCCAGCAGAGAGGCGGGTATGACCGGGGAGCTGTTTTTT. Translation gives CASREAGMTGELFF.

DNA of the CDR3: TGTGCCAGCAGCTACTTACGGACGGGAAGGAATTCACCCCTCCACTTT. It translates to CASSYLRTGRNSPLHF. The V gene is TRBV14, the J gene TRBJ1-6; D remains unclear. In germline, CDR1 is SGHDN, CDR2 FVKESK. The ends were cut back, 5 bases at V and 7 bases at J, with 18 bases in the middle. The CDR3 has 16 residues.

Concerning this clone itself: Sequence at one end of the junction differs from germline and may be a read error. The gene calls are TRBV7-7 and TRBJ2-7; 7 bases line up with TRBD2. CDR1 is SSHAT and CDR2 is FNYEAQ in the germline V gene (reference sequence). The CDR3 contains 15 residues. The CDR3, as DNA: TGTGCTAGCAGCTTATCTATTTGGACTAGCTACGAGCAGTACTTC. The encoded protein is CASSLSIWTSYEQYF.